These T cell receptor beta chains were read from a single sample in a study of T cells after yellow fever vaccination. TCRdb reprocessed the 5' RACE reads via MiXCR and lists one record per CDR3 protein. The data contain around 590,000 distinct CDR3 sequences, over 9% of them singletons. The specimen was PBMCs, collected on the day of the yellow fever booster vaccination. The source is a young man who received the YFV17D yellow fever vaccine. Each CDR3 is given without its conserved first and last residue. The D gene is left open where the match is weak.

d_gene: -
len: 13
j_gene: TRBJ1-1
v_gene: TRBV28
CDR3aa: ASSSTGTPNTEAF

d_gene: -
len: 12
j_gene: TRBJ1-2
v_gene: TRBV21-1
CDR3aa: ASSKGRTDTGYT

d_gene: TRBD1
len: 11
j_gene: TRBJ1-1
v_gene: TRBV20-1
CDR3aa: CATPGQGRIAF

d_gene: -
len: 13
j_gene: TRBJ2-2
v_gene: TRBV5-1
CDR3aa: ASSSTGENTGELF

d_gene: -
len: 13
j_gene: TRBJ1-5
v_gene: TRBV10-3
CDR3aa: AISEAQGSLQPQH

d_gene: -
len: 15
j_gene: TRBJ2-7
v_gene: TRBV6-5
CDR3aa: ASSYAPSPSASYEQY

d_gene: -
len: 10
j_gene: TRBJ2-1
v_gene: TRBV29-1
CDR3aa: SVRTALNEQF

d_gene: TRBD2
len: 12
j_gene: TRBJ2-3
v_gene: TRBV27
CDR3aa: ASKVAGGGDTQY

d_gene: -
len: 13
j_gene: TRBJ1-1
v_gene: TRBV4-2
CDR3aa: ASSQVGVQRTEAF

d_gene: -
len: 12
j_gene: TRBJ1-1
v_gene: TRBV20-1
CDR3aa: SARDLTANTEAF

d_gene: -
len: 10
j_gene: TRBJ2-1
v_gene: TRBV4-2
CDR3aa: ASSRLGDEQF

d_gene: -
len: 13
j_gene: TRBJ2-1
v_gene: TRBV3-1
CDR3aa: ASRPRWNLNNEQF

d_gene: -
len: 9
j_gene: TRBJ2-1
v_gene: TRBV20-1
CDR3aa: SARVLAEQF

d_gene: -
len: 14
j_gene: TRBJ2-2
v_gene: TRBV18
CDR3aa: ASSPLQMTSTGELF

d_gene: -
len: 12
j_gene: TRBJ2-1
v_gene: TRBV6-2/TRBV6-3
CDR3aa: ASRRSAGANEQF

d_gene: -
len: 12
j_gene: TRBJ2-3
v_gene: TRBV2
CDR3aa: ASSVKRATDTQY

d_gene: -
len: 13
j_gene: TRBJ2-7
v_gene: TRBV15
CDR3aa: ATSIRGEKPYEQY

d_gene: TRBD2
len: 13
j_gene: TRBJ2-7
v_gene: TRBV7-2
CDR3aa: ASSSTGLAAYEQY

d_gene: TRBD1
len: 14
j_gene: TRBJ2-7
v_gene: TRBV5-4
CDR3aa: ASSYWKVGGRDEQY

d_gene: TRBD2
len: 14
j_gene: TRBJ2-3
v_gene: TRBV20-1
CDR3aa: SARTGTSGSLDTQY

d_gene: -
len: 11
j_gene: TRBJ2-4
v_gene: TRBV10-1
CDR3aa: ASSQGKSYIQY

d_gene: TRBD2
len: 13
j_gene: TRBJ2-3
v_gene: TRBV29-1
CDR3aa: RVTPGLANTDTQY

d_gene: -
len: 13
j_gene: TRBJ2-7
v_gene: TRBV9
CDR3aa: ASTLGDSTSYEQY

d_gene: TRBD1
len: 14
j_gene: TRBJ2-4
v_gene: TRBV20-1
CDR3aa: SARRTGGEGKNIQY

d_gene: -
len: 12
j_gene: TRBJ2-1
v_gene: TRBV11-2
CDR3aa: ASSYSGLNNEQF

d_gene: -
len: 13
j_gene: TRBJ1-6
v_gene: TRBV7-2
CDR3aa: ASSLEWERSSPLH

d_gene: -
len: 12
j_gene: TRBJ1-6
v_gene: TRBV5-6
CDR3aa: ASSRPSDNSPLH

d_gene: TRBD2
len: 18
j_gene: TRBJ2-7
v_gene: TRBV11-2
CDR3aa: ASSFIPRGRGLAGDYEQY